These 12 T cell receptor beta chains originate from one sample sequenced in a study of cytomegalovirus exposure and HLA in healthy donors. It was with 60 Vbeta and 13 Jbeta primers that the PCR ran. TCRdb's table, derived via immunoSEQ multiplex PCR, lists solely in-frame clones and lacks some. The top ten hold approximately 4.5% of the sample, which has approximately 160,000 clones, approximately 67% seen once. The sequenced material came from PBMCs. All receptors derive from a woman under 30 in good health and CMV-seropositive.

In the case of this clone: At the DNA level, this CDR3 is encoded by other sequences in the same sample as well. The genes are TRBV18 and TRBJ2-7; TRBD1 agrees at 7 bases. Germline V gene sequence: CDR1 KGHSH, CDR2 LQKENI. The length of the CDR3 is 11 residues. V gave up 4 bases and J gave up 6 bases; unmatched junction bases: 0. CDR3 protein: CASSRQGEQYF. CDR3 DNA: TGTGCCAGCTCACGACAGGGCGAGCAGTACTTC. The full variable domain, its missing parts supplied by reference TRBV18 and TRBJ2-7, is NAGVMQNPRHLVRRRGQEARLRCSPMKGHSHVYWYRQLPEEGLKFMVYLQKENIIDESGMPKERFSAEFPKEGPSILRIQQVVRGDSAAYFCASSRQGEQYFGPGTRLTVT.

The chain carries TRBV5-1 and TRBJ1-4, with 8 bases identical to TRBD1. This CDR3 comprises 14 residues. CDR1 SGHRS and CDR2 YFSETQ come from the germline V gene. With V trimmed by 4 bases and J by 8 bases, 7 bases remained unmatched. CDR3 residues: CASSPGQGGEKLFF. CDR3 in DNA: TGCGCCAGCAGCCCTGGACAGGGCGGCGAAAAACTGTTTTTT.

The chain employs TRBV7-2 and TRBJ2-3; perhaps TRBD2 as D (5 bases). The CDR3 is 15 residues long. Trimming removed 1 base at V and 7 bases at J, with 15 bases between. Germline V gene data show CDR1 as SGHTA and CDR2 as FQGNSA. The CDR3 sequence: CASSLDATIPYTQYF. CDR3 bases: TGTGCCAGCAGCTTAGATGCGACTATACCCTATACGCAGTATTTT. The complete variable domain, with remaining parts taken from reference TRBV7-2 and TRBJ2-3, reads GAGVSQSPSNKVTEKGKDVELRCDPISGHTALYWYRQSLGQGLEFLIYFQGNSAPDKSGLPSDRFSAERTGGSVSTLTIQRTQQEDSAVYLCASSLDATIPYTQYFGPGTRLTVL.

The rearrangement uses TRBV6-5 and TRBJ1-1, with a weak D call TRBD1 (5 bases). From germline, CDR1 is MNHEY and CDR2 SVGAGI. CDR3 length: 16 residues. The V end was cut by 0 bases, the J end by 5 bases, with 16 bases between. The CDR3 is CASSYSETGPRTEAFF. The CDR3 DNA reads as TGTGCCAGCAGTTACTCTGAAACAGGCCCGAGGACTGAAGCTTTCTTT.

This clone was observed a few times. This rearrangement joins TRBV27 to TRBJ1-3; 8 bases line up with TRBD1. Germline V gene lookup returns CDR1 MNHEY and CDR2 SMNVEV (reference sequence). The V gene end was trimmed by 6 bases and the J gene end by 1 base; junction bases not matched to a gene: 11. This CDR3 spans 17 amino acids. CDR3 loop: CASSIAGGTASGNTIYF. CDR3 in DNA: TGTGCCAGCAGCATCGCAGGGGGCACGGCGTCTGGAAACACCATATATTTT.

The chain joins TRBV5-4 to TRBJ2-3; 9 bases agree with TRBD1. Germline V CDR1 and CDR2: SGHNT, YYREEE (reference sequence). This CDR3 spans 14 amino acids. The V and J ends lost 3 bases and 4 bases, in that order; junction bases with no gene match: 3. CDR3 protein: CASSWGTGPDTQYF. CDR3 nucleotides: TGTGCCAGCAGCTGGGGGACAGGGCCAGATACGCAGTATTTT.

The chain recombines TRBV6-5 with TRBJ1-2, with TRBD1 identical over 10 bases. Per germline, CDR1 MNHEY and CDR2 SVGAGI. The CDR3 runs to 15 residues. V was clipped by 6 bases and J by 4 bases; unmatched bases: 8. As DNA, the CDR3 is TGTGCCAGCAGCCCCGCGACAGGGGGCGTCTATGGCTACACCTTC. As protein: CASSPATGGVYGYTF.

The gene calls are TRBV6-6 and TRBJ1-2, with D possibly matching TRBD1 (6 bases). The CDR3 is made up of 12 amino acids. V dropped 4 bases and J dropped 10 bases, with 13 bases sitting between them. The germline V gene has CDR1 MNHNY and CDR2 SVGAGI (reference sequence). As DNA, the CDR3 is TGTGCCAGCAGTTCCGGGACAACCCACTACACCTTC. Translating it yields CASSSGTTHYTF.

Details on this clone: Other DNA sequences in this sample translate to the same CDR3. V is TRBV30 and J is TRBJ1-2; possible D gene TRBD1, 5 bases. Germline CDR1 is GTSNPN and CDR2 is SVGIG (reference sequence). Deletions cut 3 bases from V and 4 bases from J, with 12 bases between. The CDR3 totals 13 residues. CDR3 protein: CAWRSRVGYGYTF. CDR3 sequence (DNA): TGTGCCTGGAGATCCAGGGTCGGCTATGGCTACACCTTC.

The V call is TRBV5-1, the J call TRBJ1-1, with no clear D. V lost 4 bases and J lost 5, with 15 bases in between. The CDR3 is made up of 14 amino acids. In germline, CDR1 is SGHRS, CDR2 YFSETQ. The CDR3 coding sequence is TGCGCCAGCAGCATAGCACCCCCGGGGACTGAAGCTTTCTTT. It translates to CASSIAPPGTEAFF.

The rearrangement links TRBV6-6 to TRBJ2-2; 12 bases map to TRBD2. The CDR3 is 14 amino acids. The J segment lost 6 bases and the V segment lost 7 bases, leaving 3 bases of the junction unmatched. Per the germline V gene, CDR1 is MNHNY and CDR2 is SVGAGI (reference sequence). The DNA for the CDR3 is TGTGCCAGCACCCTAGCGGGGGGGCCCGGGGAGCTGTTTTTT. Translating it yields CASTLAGGPGELFF.

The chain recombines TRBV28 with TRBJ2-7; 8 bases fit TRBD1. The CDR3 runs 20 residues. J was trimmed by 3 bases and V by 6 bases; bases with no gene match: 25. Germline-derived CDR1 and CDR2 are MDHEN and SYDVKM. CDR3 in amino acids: CASRPAKGQVFGAQDYEQYF. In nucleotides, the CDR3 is TGTGCCAGCAGACCAGCTAAGGGACAGGTATTCGGGGCGCAAGACTACGAGCAGTACTTC.